The next 20 T cell receptor beta chains were all read from a single sample in a study of cytomegalovirus exposure and HLA in healthy donors. Assay used: immunoSEQ multiplex PCR; TCRdb lists only in-frame clones, some missing. The profile shows around 60,000 clones, 90% to 96% of them singletons. Sequenced material: PBMCs. These receptors originate from a woman younger than 35 in good health and CMV-seronegative.

The V gene is TRBV7-2, the J gene TRBJ2-1; no firm D call. The V end lost 3 bases, the J end lost 3 bases, and 6 bases lay between the germline ends. CDR1 is SGHTA and CDR2 is FQGNSA in the germline V gene. This CDR3 spans 13 amino acids. CDR3: CASSFSSYNEQFF. The CDR3 bases are TGTGCCAGCAGCTTTAGCAGCTACAATGAGCAGTTCTTC. The complete variable domain, with remaining parts taken from reference TRBV7-2 and TRBJ2-1, reads GAGVSQSPSNKVTEKGKDVELRCDPISGHTALYWYRQSLGQGLEFLIYFQGNSAPDKSGLPSDRFSAERTGGSVSTLTIQRTQQEDSAVYLCASSFSSYNEQFFGPGTRLTVL.

The rearrangement joins TRBV9 to TRBJ2-3; 8 nucleotides line up with TRBD2. The CDR3 is made up of 14 amino acids. Germline V lookup: CDR1 SGDLS, CDR2 YYNGEE. V trimming: 3 bases; J trimming: 2 bases; junction bases outside the gene matches: 2. CDR3 bases: TGTGCCAGCAGCGAACTAGCGGCCACAGATACGCAGTATTTT. Its translation is CASSELAATDTQYF. The variable domain in full, completed from reference TRBV9 and TRBJ2-3, reads DSGVTQTPKHLITATGQRVTLRCSPRSGDLSVYWYQQSLDQGLQFLIQYYNGEERAKGNILERFSAQQFPDLHSELNLSSLELGDSALYFCASSELAATDTQYFGPGTRLTVL.

V is TRBV5-1 and J is TRBJ2-3; TRBD2 matches 12 bases. The junction had 4 bases not matched to a gene; V was cut back by 2 bases and J by 6 bases. The germline CDR1 and CDR2 sequences are SGHRS and YFSETQ. The length of the CDR3 is 15 residues. The CDR3 loop is CASSLRLAGADTQYF. In DNA, the CDR3 is TGCGCCAGCAGCTTACGACTAGCGGGGGCCGATACGCAGTATTTT. The full variable domain, rest sourced from reference TRBV5-1 and TRBJ2-3, is KAGVTQTPRYLIKTRGQQVTLSCSPISGHRSVSWYQQTPGQGLQFLFEYFSETQRNKGNFPGRFSGRQFSNSRSEMNVSTLELGDSALYLCASSLRLAGADTQYFGPGTRLTVL.

The chain is built from TRBV9 and TRBJ2-3; 8 positions agree with TRBD1. The CDR3 has 14 residues. Germline lookup yields CDR1 SGDLS and CDR2 YYNGEE. V gave up 6 bases and J gave up 3 bases; unmatched junction bases: 6. Here the CDR3 reads CASTRTGSTDTQYF. As DNA, the CDR3 is TGTGCCAGCACCCGGACAGGGTCAACAGATACGCAGTATTTT.

The rearrangement links TRBV29-1 to TRBJ2-1, with D possibly being TRBD2 (5 bases). The CDR3 has 15 amino acids. Germline lookup yields CDR1 SQVTM and CDR2 ANQGSEA. V lost 4 bases, J lost 9 bases, and 22 bases lay in between. CDR3 region: CSVGPRLAPTGEQFF. In DNA, the CDR3 is TGCAGCGTTGGGCCCAGGCTAGCACCGACCGGTGAGCAGTTCTTC.

This chain uses TRBV6-5 with TRBJ2-1, with D perhaps matching TRBD2 (6 bases). CDR3 length: 13 amino acids. Germline V gene data show CDR1 as MNHEY and CDR2 as SVGAGI. Trimming stripped 2 bases from V and 12 bases from J, with 14 bases between. The CDR3 DNA is TGTGCCAGCAGTTACCGGGGAATCGGGGGGCAGTTCTTC. Its translation is CASSYRGIGGQFF.

V and J are TRBV27 and TRBJ2-5; TRBD2 is a possible D gene (6 bases). Germline CDR1 and CDR2: MNHEY and SMNVEV (reference sequence). The CDR3 consists of 16 residues. Trimming removed 1 base at V and 5 bases at J, with 17 bases between. The CDR3 loop is CASSLWLGGRKETQYF. The CDR3 DNA follows: TGTGCCAGCAGTTTATGGTTGGGGGGTAGGAAGGAGACCCAGTACTTC.

DNA for the CDR3: TGTGCCGGAGAGAAGGGGGGGGTGTCCTACAATGAGCAGTTCTTC. It is translated as CAGEKGGVSYNEQFF. The rearrangement links TRBV7-3 to TRBJ2-1; weak D call: TRBD2 (7 bases). V lost 11 bases and J 1 base, leaving 18 bases between the germline ends. The CDR3 is 15 residues long. Germline V gene lookup returns CDR1 SGHTA and CDR2 FQGTGA.

Only one count was recorded for this clone. V and J are TRBV15 and TRBJ2-5; possible D gene TRBD2, 5 bases. V lost 4 bases, J lost 5 bases, and 14 bases lay in between. This CDR3 region has 14 residues. CDR1 is LNHNV, CDR2 YYDKDF, per germline (reference sequence). DNA of the CDR3: TGTGCCACCAGCACACCATCCCCGGGGGAGACCCAGTACTTC. Its protein product is CATSTPSPGETQYF.

This chain joins TRBV7-9 and TRBJ1-2; D is undetermined. Germline CDR1 SEHNR, CDR2 FQNEAQ (reference sequence). The germline V and J ends were trimmed by 5 bases and 4 bases, with 5 bases remaining between them. The CDR3 length is 11 residues. Here the CDR3 reads CASSPSYGYTF. The CDR3 nucleotides read TGTGCCAGCAGCCCGAGCTATGGCTACACCTTC. Full variable domain (missing parts from reference TRBV7-9 and TRBJ1-2): DTGVSQNPRHKITKRGQNVTFRCDPISEHNRLYWYRQTLGQGPEFLTYFQNEAQLEKSRLLSDRFSAERPKGSFSTLEIQRTEQGDSAMYLCASSPSYGYTFGSGTRLTVV.

This chain's CDR3 is CASSPRDRKSSYEQYF. CDR3 in DNA: TGTGCCAGCAGCCCAAGGGACAGGAAATCCTCCTACGAGCAGTACTTC. The chain links TRBV9 to TRBJ2-7; 8 bases line up with TRBD1. V lost 4 bases, J lost 0 bases, and 9 bases stayed unmatched. The CDR3 consists of 16 residues. Per the germline V gene, CDR1 is SGDLS and CDR2 is YYNGEE.

J is TRBJ1-2 and V is TRBV7-2, with D possibly being TRBD1 (6 bases). The V gene's germline CDR1 is SGHTA and CDR2 FQGNSA. The CDR3 is made up of 13 amino acids. Between the trimmed V and J ends, which lost 5 bases and 4 bases, there was a span of 11 bases. CDR3 sequence (DNA): TGTGCCAGCAGCCGAGGGGGTGCCTATGGCTACACCTTC. Its translation: CASSRGGAYGYTF.

V and J are TRBV2 and TRBJ2-2; D gene unclear. CDR3 length: 15 amino acids. Trimming took off 7 bases at V and 0 bases at J, with 12 bases between the two ends. Germline V gene lookup returns CDR1 SNHLY and CDR2 FYNNEI. This CDR3 is CASNKESANTGELFF. CDR3 nucleotides: TGTGCCAGCAACAAGGAGTCCGCGAACACCGGGGAGCTGTTTTTT.

The V call is TRBV23-1, the J call TRBJ1-3; maybe TRBD1 (6 bases). TRBV23-1 is assigned to the ORF class and has an uncertain function. The CDR3 loop spans 16 amino acids. V was trimmed by 3 bases and J by 4 bases, leaving 16 bases between them. The CDR3 spells CASSHPQGRRGNTIYF. The CDR3 region has the DNA TGCGCCAGCAGTCACCCCCAGGGGCGTAGGGGAAACACCATATATTTT.

This clone appeared a single time. This chain connects TRBV5-6 to TRBJ2-3; the D gene is possibly TRBD2 (5 bases). The CDR3 has 13 amino acids. Germline V lookup: CDR1 SGHDT, CDR2 YYEEEE. V was pared by 4 bases and J by 6 bases, with 12 bases between. CDR3 in amino acids: CASSPEAADTQYF. The CDR3 DNA reads TGTGCCAGCAGCCCCGAAGCGGCGGATACGCAGTATTTT.

The chain uses TRBV30 and TRBJ2-1; tentative D call: TRBD1 (7 bases). The CDR3 consists of 13 residues. Trimming cost V 5 bases and J 7 bases, with 15 bases left between them. Germline values: CDR1 GTSNPN, CDR2 SVGIG (reference sequence). DNA for the CDR3: TGTGCCTGGGGGCAGGGGGGATGGAATGAGCAGTTCTTC. It encodes CAWGQGGWNEQFF.

The chain employs TRBV28 and TRBJ1-5; TRBD1 matches 7 bases. The V gene's germline CDR1 is MDHEN and CDR2 SYDVKM. Trimming cost V 6 bases and J 5 bases; bases outside gene matches: 4. This CDR3 has 13 residues. The DNA of the CDR3 is TGTGCCAGCAGACGACAGGGCGATCAGCCCCAGCATTTT. Translating gives CASRRQGDQPQHF.

The gene calls are TRBV7-2 and TRBJ2-3; tentatively, D is TRBD2 (6 bases). The germline V gene encodes CDR1 SGHTA and CDR2 FQGNSA. CDR3 size: 15 residues. V was shortened by 5 bases and J by 2 bases, with 14 bases between the two germline ends. CDR3 protein: CASSTMGGNTDTQYF. The CDR3, as DNA: TGTGCCAGCAGCACTATGGGCGGGAACACAGATACGCAGTATTTT. The full variable domain, with the rest looked up from reference TRBV7-2 and TRBJ2-3, is GAGVSQSPSNKVTEKGKDVELRCDPISGHTALYWYRQSLGQGLEFLIYFQGNSAPDKSGLPSDRFSAERTGGSVSTLTIQRTQQEDSAVYLCASSTMGGNTDTQYFGPGTRLTVL.

The chain joins TRBV27 to TRBJ1-2; maybe TRBD1 (5 bases). The CDR3 has 12 residues. V was pared by 5 bases and J by 2 bases, with 6 bases between. CDR1 and CDR2 (germline): MNHEY, SMNVEV (reference sequence). DNA of the CDR3: TGTGCCAGCAGTCAGGGAAACTATGGCTACACCTTC. Translating gives CASSQGNYGYTF.

The genes are TRBV7-9 and TRBJ2-3, with D perhaps matching TRBD1 (6 bases). Trimming pared 5 bases from V and 7 bases from J, leaving 16 bases between. Per the germline V gene, CDR1 is SEHNR and CDR2 is FQNEAQ (reference sequence). The CDR3 runs to 14 residues. In DNA, the CDR3 is TGTGCCAGCAGCCAGGGGCGGTTGGGACATACGCAGTATTTT. Translated: CASSQGRLGHTQYF.